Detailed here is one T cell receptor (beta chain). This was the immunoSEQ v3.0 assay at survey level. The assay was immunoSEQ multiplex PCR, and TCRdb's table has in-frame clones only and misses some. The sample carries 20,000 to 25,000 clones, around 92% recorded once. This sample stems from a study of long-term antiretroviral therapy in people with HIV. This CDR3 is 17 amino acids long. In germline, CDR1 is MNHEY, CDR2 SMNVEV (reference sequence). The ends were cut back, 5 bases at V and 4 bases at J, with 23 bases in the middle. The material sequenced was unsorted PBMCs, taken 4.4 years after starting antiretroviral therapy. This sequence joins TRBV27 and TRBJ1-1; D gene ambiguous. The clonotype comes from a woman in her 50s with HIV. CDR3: CASSGGPEVPLTTEAFF. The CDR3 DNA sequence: TGTGCCAGCAGTGGCGGTCCTGAGGTACCTTTGACCACTGAAGCTTTCTTT.